This TCR beta chain stems from a study of shared clonotypes between healthy human individuals. The method was immunoSEQ multiplex PCR; TCRdb's version includes in-frame clones alone and lacks a portion of them. This sample has hundreds of thousands of clones; 70% to 80% occur once, and the top ten carry 12%. V was cut by 4 bases and J by 0 bases, with 7 bases left in between. From germline, CDR1 is KGHSH and CDR2 LQKENI. The CDR3 covers 13 residues. The genes are TRBV18 and TRBJ2-7, with D unclear. The receptor comes from a woman in her 40s in good health. Some clones in this sample may be carry-over from other donors' samples. Sequenced: PBMCs. This chain's CDR3 is CASSRLSSYEQYF. The CDR3 bases are TGTGCCAGCTCACGGCTGAGCTCCTACGAGCAGTACTTC.